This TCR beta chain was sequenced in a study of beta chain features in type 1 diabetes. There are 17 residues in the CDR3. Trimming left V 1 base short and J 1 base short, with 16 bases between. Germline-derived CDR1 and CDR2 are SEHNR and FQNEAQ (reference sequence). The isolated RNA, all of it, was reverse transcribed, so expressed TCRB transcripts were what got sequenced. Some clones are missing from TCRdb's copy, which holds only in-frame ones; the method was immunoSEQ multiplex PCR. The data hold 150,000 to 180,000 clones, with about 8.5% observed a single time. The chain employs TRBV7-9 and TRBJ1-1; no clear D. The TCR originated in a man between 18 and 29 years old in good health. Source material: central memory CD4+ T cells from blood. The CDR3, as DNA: TGTGCCAGCAGCTTAGTCGGATATCTAGTGAGGAACACTGAAGCTTTCTTT. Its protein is CASSLVGYLVRNTEAFF.